The 11 T cell receptor beta chains reported below all come from one sample, sequenced in a study of blood T cells in healthy people across ages. With a J-beta primer mix and a sample-barcoded 5' primer, a second PCR ran roughly 6 to 11 cycles. TCRdb called the 5' RACE reads again in MiXCR, with one record for every CDR3 protein. The table records 600,000 to 900,000 distinct CDR3 sequences, 25% to 30% of them present only once. In addition, the sample was reused for a study of T cells of mothers and their children.

Material for sequencing was blood. The origin of the receptors is a boy younger than 18 in good health.

The CDR3 DNA reads as TGTGCCAGCTCACCACCCTCGGACGCCAAAAACATTCAGTACTTC. Protein sequence: CASSPPSDAKNIQYF. The rearrangement links TRBV18 to TRBJ2-4; no definite D call. Deletions cut 0 bases from V and 1 base from J, with 7 bases between. Germline-derived CDR1 and CDR2 are KGHSH and LQKENI. The length of the CDR3 is 15 residues.

The chain has TRBV28 and TRBJ2-5, with D unresolved. The germline gives CDR1 MDHEN, CDR2 SYDVKM. This CDR3 is 13 amino acids long. V gave up 6 bases and J gave up 7 bases, with 15 bases separating them. For the CDR3, the DNA is TGTGCCAGCAGCCCGTTCAAGTTAGGGACCCAGTACTTC. It specifies CASSPFKLGTQYF. The entire variable domain, with the rest obtained from reference TRBV28 and TRBJ2-5, is as follows: DVKVTQSSRYLVKRTGEKVFLECVQDMDHENMFWYRQDPGLGLRLIYFSYDVKMKEKGDIPEGYSVSREKKERFSLILESASTNQTSMYLCASSPFKLGTQYFGPGTRLLVL.

The V call is TRBV11-3, the J call TRBJ2-5, with 14 bases matching TRBD2. The end of the DNA fits TRBJ2-1 better, so the J call may be wrong. Germline loops: CDR1 SGHNT, CDR2 YENEEA. The CDR3 covers 16 residues. CDR3 in DNA: TGTGCCAGCAGCTCGGGACTAGCGGGGGACTACAGGGAGCAGTTCTTC. Protein product: CASSSGLAGDYREQFF.

J is TRBJ2-7 and V is TRBV12-3 or TRBV12-4, with D possibly TRBD1 on 6 matching bases. Deletions cut 6 bases from V and 0 bases from J, with 12 bases between. The CDR3 is made up of 14 amino acids. This CDR3 reads CASRRPGVSYEQYF. DNA for the CDR3: TGTGCCAGCAGACGGCCAGGGGTCTCCTACGAGCAGTACTTC.

The V gene is TRBV7-2, the J gene TRBJ2-7, with D maybe TRBD2 (6 bases). Between the trimmed V and J ends, which lost 3 bases and 0 bases, there was a span of 18 bases. Germline CDR1 SGHTA, CDR2 FQGNSA. The CDR3 length is 17 residues. The CDR3 reads CASSFNARDSSSYEQYF. In nucleotides, the CDR3 is TGTGCCAGCAGCTTTAACGCCCGGGACTCAAGCTCCTACGAGCAGTACTTC.

The chain joins TRBV6-5 to TRBJ2-3, with TRBD2 as a possible D gene (7 bases). Germline loops: CDR1 MNHEY, CDR2 SVGAGI. V lost 2 bases and J lost 1, with 10 bases in between. The CDR3 consists of 15 residues. CDR3: CASSYGGAGTDTQYF. CDR3 DNA sequence: TGTGCCAGCAGTTACGGGGGGGCTGGCACAGATACGCAGTATTTT.

This sequence joins TRBV7-3 and TRBJ2-1; TRBD2 matches 16 bases. With 5 bases clipped from V and 4 bases from J, the junction kept 2 bases outside the gene matches. Looked up from germline, CDR1 is SGHTA and CDR2 is FQGTGA. The CDR3 totals 16 residues. The CDR3 nucleotides read TGTGCCAGCAGCCAGGGACTAGCGGGGGGGTACAATGAGCAGTTCTTC. Encoded protein: CASSQGLAGGYNEQFF.

This clonotype turned up a few times. The chain joins TRBV3-1 to TRBJ2-5, with 7 bases that match TRBD2. CDR1 is LGHDT, CDR2 YNNKEL, per germline (reference sequence). The ends lost 4 bases at V and 11 bases at J; junction bases unmatched: 13. The CDR3 is 14 residues long. The CDR3: CASSPRTRTGEQYF. DNA of the CDR3: TGTGCCAGCAGCCCCCGGACTAGAACCGGGGAGCAGTACTTC.

The sample holds a few counts of this clonotype. The V call is TRBV2, the J call TRBJ2-4, with 9 bases identical to TRBD2. From germline, CDR1 is SNHLY and CDR2 FYNNEI. V was clipped by 5 bases and J by 0 bases; unmatched bases: 5. CDR3 length: 16 residues. The CDR3 protein is CASSLRGGLAKNIQYF. The CDR3 DNA sequence: TGTGCCAGCAGTCTGCGGGGGGGATTAGCCAAAAACATTCAGTACTTC.

J is TRBJ1-4 and V is TRBV5-5; tentatively, D is TRBD1 (5 bases). This CDR3 is built from 15 residues. The germline V gene has CDR1 SGHKS and CDR2 YYEKEE (reference sequence). The V gene lost 1 base and the J gene lost 8 bases, with 15 bases spanning the gap. This CDR3 is CASSLTAGVGEKLFF. CDR3 DNA: TGTGCCAGCAGCTTGACTGCGGGGGTGGGGGAAAAACTGTTTTTT.

This clonotype was seen a single time. The J gene is TRBJ2-5, the V gene TRBV7-9, with D perhaps TRBD1 or TRBD2 (6 bases each). Trimming pared 4 bases from V and 9 bases from J, leaving 21 bases between. The CDR3 runs to 15 residues. Germline V CDR1 and CDR2: SEHNR, FQNEAQ (reference sequence). The CDR3 region has the DNA TGTGCCAGCAGCTCTGGGGGGCAGGTTCCCGAGGCCCAGTACTTC. Its protein is CASSSGGQVPEAQYF.